These 2 T cell receptor beta chains share one sample of origin, sequenced in a study of blood T cell repertoires in COVID-19. Using immunoSEQ multiplex PCR, the repertoire was profiled, and TCRdb retains in-frame clones only, with some absent. The data hold 250,000 to 300,000 clones, with around 86% observed a single time. Sequencing used peripheral blood. Receptors originate from a man aged 50 to 60 with acute or convalescent COVID-19.

This clone appeared once. This chain uses TRBV7-8 with TRBJ2-2, with a possible D match to TRBD1 (5 bases). The length of the CDR3 is 15 residues. V lost 4 bases and J lost 5, with 14 bases in between. From germline, CDR1 is SGHVS and CDR2 FQNEAQ. DNA of the CDR3: TGTGCCAGCAGCTCCCCGGGCAGGGTTACCGGGGAGCTGTTTTTT. Amino acids: CASSSPGRVTGELFF.

The V gene is TRBV5-1, the J gene TRBJ1-5; 9 bases fit TRBD1. The germline CDR1 and CDR2 sequences are SGHRS and YFSETQ. The V and J ends lost 0 bases and 7 bases, in that order; junction bases with no gene match: 5. The CDR3 totals 15 residues. This CDR3 is CASSLAGTGYQPQHF. CDR3 sequence (DNA): TGCGCCAGCAGCTTGGCCGGGACAGGGTACCAGCCCCAGCATTTT.